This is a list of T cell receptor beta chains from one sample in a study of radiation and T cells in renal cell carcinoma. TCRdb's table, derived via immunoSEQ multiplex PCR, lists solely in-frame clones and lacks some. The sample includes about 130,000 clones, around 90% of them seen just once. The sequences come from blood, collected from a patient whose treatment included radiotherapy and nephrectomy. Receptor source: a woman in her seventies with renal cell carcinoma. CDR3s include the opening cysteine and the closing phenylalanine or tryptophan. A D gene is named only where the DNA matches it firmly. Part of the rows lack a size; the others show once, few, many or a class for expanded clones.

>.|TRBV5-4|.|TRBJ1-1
CASSLAAQAAEAFF
TGTGCCAGCAGCTTGGCGGCCCAGGCGGCTGAAGCTTTCTTT
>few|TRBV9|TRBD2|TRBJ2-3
CASSVTGLVTDTQYF
TGTGCCAGCAGCGTAACGGGACTAGTAACAGATACGCAGTATTTT
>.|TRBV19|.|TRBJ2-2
CASSSRGGADTGELFF
TGTGCCAGTAGCAGTCGCGGGGGCGCCGACACCGGGGAGCTGTTTTTT
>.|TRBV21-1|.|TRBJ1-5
CASSKGWNRANQPQHF
TGTGCCAGCAGCAAAGGGTGGAACAGGGCCAATCAGCCCCAGCATTTT
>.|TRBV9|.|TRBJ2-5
CASSVGLLEETQYF
TGTGCCAGCAGCGTAGGCCTCTTAGAGGAGACCCAGTACTTC
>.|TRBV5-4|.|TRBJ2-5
CASSFLETQYF
TGTGCCAGCAGCTTCCTTGAGACCCAGTACTTC
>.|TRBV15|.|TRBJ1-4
CATSRDSPGINEKLFF
TGTGCCACCAGCAGAGATTCGCCCGGGATAAATGAAAAACTGTTTTTT
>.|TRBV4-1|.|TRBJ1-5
CASSQEQTGNQPQHF
TGCGCCAGCAGCCAAGAACAAACCGGGAATCAGCCCCAGCATTTT
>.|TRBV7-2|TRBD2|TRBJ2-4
CASSPQTSSGGLAKNIQYF
TGTGCCAGCAGCCCCCAAACTTCTAGCGGGGGACTAGCCAAAAACATTCAGTACTTC
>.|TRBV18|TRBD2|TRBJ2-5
CASSPLGGTETQYF
TGTGCCAGCTCCCCCTTGGGGGGGACGGAGACCCAGTACTTC
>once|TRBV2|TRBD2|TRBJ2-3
CASNTGTSGGAGTDTQYF
TGTGCCAGCAATACAGGGACTAGCGGGGGGGCTGGCACAGATACGCAGTATTTT
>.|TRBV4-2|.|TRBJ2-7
CASSQDGGVTYEQYF
TGTGCCAGCAGCCAAGATGGCGGGGTGACCTACGAGCAGTACTTC
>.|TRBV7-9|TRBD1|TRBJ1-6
CASSLGTGGSNSPLHF
TGTGCCAGCAGCTTAGGGACAGGGGGTAGTAATTCACCCCTCCACTTT
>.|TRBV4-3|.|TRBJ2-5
CASSPIGKVATQETQYF
TGCGCCAGCAGCCCCATTGGGAAGGTGGCCACTCAAGAGACCCAGTACTTC
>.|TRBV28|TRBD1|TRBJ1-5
CASSLPTGGVNQPQHF
TGTGCCAGCAGTTTGCCGACAGGGGGGGTGAATCAGCCCCAGCATTTT
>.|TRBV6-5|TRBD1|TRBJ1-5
CASSGTGGSEQPQHF
TGTGCCAGCAGTGGGACAGGGGGCTCGGAGCAGCCCCAGCATTTT
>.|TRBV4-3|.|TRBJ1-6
CASSQVQKDSPLHF
TGCGCCAGCAGCCAAGTACAGAAGGATTCACCCCTCCACTTT
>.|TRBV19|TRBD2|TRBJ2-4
CASSTQLAGGKNIQYF
TGTGCCAGTAGTACCCAACTAGCGGGGGGGAAAAACATTCAGTACTTC
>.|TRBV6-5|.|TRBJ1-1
CASSYSRQFEAFF
TGTGCCAGCAGTTACTCTCGACAGTTTGAAGCTTTCTTT
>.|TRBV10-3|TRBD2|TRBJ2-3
CAISSSGGEDTQYF
TGTGCCATCAGTTCTAGCGGGGGGGAAGATACGCAGTATTTT
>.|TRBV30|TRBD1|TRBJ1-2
CAWTGTATNYGYTF
TGTGCCTGGACCGGGACAGCCACTAACTATGGCTACACCTTC
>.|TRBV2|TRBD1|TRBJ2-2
CASRDRVLTGELFF
TGTGCCAGCAGGGACAGGGTATTGACCGGGGAGCTGTTTTTT
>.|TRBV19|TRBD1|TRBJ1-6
CASTGGYNSPLHF
TGTGCCAGTACAGGGGGATATAATTCACCCCTCCACTTT
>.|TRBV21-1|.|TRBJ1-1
CASRPTGNTEAFF
TGTGCCAGCAGGCCTACAGGGAACACTGAAGCTTTCTTT
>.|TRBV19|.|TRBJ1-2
CASSIAGDGYTF
TGTGCCAGTAGTATAGCGGGGGATGGCTACACCTTC
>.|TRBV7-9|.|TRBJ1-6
CASSLYKGNSPLHF
TGTGCCAGCAGCTTATATAAGGGTAACTCACCCCTCCACTTT
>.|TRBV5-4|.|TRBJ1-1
CASSLPGATNTEAFF
TGTGCCAGCAGCTTGCCAGGGGCCACGAACACTGAAGCTTTCTTT
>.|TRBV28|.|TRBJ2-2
CASWEIPNTGELFF
TGTGCCAGCTGGGAGATTCCGAACACCGGGGAGCTGTTTTTT
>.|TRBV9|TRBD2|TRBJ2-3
CASSVSGGVSTDTQYF
TGTGCCAGCAGCGTTAGCGGGGGGGTAAGCACAGATACGCAGTATTTT
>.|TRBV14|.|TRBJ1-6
CASSQVWGWDSPLHF
TGTGCCAGCAGCCAAGTTTGGGGATGGGATTCACCCCTCCACTTT
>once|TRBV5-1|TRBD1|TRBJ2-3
CASTATGGDTQYF
TGCGCCAGCACCGCGACAGGGGGAGATACGCAGTATTTT
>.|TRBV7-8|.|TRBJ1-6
CASSFGHLNNSPLHF
TGTGCCAGCAGCTTTGGACACCTTAATAATTCACCCCTCCACTTT
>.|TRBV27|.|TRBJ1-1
CASSPQVNTEAFF
TGTGCCAGCAGTCCCCAAGTTAACACTGAAGCTTTCTTT
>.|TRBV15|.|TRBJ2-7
CATSRAEGYEQYF
TGTGCCACCAGCAGGGCTGAGGGGTACGAGCAGTACTTC
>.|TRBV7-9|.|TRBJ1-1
CASSDSNRGGNTEAFF
TGTGCCAGCAGCGACAGCAATAGGGGGGGAAACACTGAAGCTTTCTTT
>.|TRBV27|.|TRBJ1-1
CASSFGRGSTEAFF
TGTGCCAGCAGTTTCGGGAGGGGAAGTACTGAAGCTTTCTTT
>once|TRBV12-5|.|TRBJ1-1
CASLRRGADTEAFF
TGTGCTAGCCTCAGGCGGGGGGCGGACACTGAAGCTTTCTTT
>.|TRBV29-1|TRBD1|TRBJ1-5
CSVAQGVNQPQHF
TGCAGCGTCGCTCAGGGGGTCAATCAGCCCCAGCATTTT
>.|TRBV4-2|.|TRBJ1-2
CASSQVREGYGYTF
TGTGCCAGCAGCCAAGTGAGGGAGGGCTATGGCTACACCTTC
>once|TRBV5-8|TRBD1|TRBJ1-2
CASSLGQGVDYGYTF
TGTGCCAGCAGTTTGGGACAGGGGGTGGACTATGGCTACACCTTC
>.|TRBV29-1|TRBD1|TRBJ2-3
CSALGQDADTQYF
TGCAGCGCGCTCGGACAGGACGCAGATACGCAGTATTTT
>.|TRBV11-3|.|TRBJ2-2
CASSLVQGRGGELFF
TGTGCCAGCAGCTTAGTCCAGGGAAGGGGCGGGGAGCTGTTTTTT
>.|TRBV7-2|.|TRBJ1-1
CASSPTGNINTEAFF
TGTGCCAGCAGCCCAACAGGGAATATAAACACTGAAGCTTTCTTT
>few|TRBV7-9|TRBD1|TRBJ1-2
CASSPNRGNYGYTF
TGTGCCAGCAGCCCGAACAGGGGGAACTATGGCTACACCTTC
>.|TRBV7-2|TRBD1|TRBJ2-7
CASTLQGGTYEQYF
TGTGCCAGCACCCTACAGGGGGGAACCTACGAGCAGTACTTC
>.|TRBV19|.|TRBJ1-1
CATPQLGNTEAFF
TGTGCCACTCCACAATTGGGGAACACTGAAGCTTTCTTT
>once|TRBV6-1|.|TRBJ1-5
CASSDSRNQPQHF
TGTGCCAGCAGTGACAGCCGCAATCAGCCCCAGCATTTT
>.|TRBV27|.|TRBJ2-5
CASSPPRQEQETQYF
TGTGCCAGCAGCCCCCCGAGACAGGAGCAAGAGACCCAGTACTTC
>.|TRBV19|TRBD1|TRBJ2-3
CASSPTGARLPGTDTQYF
TGTGCCAGTAGCCCGACAGGGGCGCGGTTGCCCGGCACAGATACGCAGTATTTT